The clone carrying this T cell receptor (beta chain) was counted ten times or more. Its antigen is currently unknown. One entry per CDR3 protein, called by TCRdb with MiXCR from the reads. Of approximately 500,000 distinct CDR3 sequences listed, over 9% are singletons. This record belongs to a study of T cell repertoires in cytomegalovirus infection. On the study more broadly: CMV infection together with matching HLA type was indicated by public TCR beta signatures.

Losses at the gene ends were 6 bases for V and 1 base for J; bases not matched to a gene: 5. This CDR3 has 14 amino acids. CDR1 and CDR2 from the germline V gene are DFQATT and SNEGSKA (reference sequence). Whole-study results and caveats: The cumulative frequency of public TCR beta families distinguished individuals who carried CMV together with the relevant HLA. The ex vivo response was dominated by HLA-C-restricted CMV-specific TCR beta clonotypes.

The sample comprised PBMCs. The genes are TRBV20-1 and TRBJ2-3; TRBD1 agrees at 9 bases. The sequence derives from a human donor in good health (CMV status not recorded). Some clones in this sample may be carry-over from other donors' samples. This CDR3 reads CSASTGGGTDTQYF. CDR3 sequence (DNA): TGCAGTGCATCTACAGGGGGCGGCACAGATACGCAGTATTTT.